This T cell receptor (beta chain) was profiled in a study of CD8+ T cells in alopecia areata. Study-wide context: Treated patients swallowed 5 to 10 mg of oral tofacitinib twice daily.

Specified treatment: oral pan-JAK inhibitor, 5-10 mg twice daily. After removal of 5 bases from V and 3 bases from J, the junction contained 2 bases not matched to a gene. The germline V gene has CDR1 SGHVS and CDR2 FQNEAQ. This CDR3 has 14 residues. Isolated RNA was reverse transcribed into cDNA used as the sequencing template. Sequencing used immunoSEQ multiplex PCR; TCRdb keeps in-frame clones, though not all of them. This table has more than 110,000 clones, approximately 85% appearing once. The chain uses TRBV7-8 and TRBJ2-7; 12 positions agree with TRBD2. Material: CD8+ T cells sorted from blood, obtained at week 4, from a patient treated with tofacitinib. The TCR comes from a human donor with alopecia areata. CDR3 nucleotides: TGTGCCAGCAGCACGGGACTAGCGGGCTACGAGCAGTACTTC. Encoded protein: CASSTGLAGYEQYF.